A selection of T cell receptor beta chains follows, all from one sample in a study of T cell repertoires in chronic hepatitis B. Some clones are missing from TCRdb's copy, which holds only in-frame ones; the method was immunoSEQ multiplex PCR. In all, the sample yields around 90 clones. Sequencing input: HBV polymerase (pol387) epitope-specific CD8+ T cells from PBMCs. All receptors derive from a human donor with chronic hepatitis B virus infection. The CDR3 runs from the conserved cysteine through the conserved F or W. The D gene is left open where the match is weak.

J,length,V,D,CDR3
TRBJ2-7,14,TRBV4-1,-,CASSQGDTSYEQYF
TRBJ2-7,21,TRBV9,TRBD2,CASSVIDLSGLAGVNSYEQYF
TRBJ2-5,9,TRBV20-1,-,CSVGETQYF
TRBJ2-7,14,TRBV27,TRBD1,CASSLQGQAIRQYF
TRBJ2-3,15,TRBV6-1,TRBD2,CASMLLAGYPDTQYF
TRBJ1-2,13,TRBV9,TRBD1,CASSPGTAFGYTF
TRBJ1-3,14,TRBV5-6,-,CASSLLAFGNTIYF
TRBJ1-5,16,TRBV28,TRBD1,CASRRGTEHSNQPQHF
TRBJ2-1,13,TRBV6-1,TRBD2,CASMGSGMNEQFF
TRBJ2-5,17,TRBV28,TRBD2,CASSPSEGASGSETQYF
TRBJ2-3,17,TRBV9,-,CASSVEQGQRSTDTQYF
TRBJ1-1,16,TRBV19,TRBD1,CASSIGAGTGHTEAFF
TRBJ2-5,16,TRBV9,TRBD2,CASSAASGTHQETQYF
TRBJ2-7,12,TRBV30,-,CALRLYNYEQYF
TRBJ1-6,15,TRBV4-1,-,CASSPKSIGNSPLHF
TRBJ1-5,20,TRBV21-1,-,CASSPSPTTGAYGSNQPQHF
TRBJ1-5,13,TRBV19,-,CASSIGYYQPQHF
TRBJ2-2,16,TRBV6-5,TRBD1,CASSYSGTGDDGELFF
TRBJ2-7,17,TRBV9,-,CASSPPPQGLSSYEQYF
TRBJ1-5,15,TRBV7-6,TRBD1,CASSLGTGGNQPQHF
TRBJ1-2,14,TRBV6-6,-,CASSYSRGNYGYTF
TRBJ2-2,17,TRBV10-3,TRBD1,CAISALWDREAAGELFF
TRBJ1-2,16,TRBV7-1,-,CASSDKLHGKTYGYTF
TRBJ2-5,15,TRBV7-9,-,CASSLFQGPKETQYF
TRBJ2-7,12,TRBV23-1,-,CASSPQGGEQYF
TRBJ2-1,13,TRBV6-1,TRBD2,CASIGTSLDEQFF
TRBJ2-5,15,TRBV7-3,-,CASSPFLGSLGTQYF
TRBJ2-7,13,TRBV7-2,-,CASSLSSTHEQYF
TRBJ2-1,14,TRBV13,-,CASSLSGYYNEQFF
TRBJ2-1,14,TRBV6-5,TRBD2,CASSWASGRPEQFF
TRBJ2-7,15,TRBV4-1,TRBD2,CASSPRLAGNYEQYF
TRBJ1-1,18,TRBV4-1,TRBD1,CASSQGRGTELMNTEAFF
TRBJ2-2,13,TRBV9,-,CASSFGNTGELFF
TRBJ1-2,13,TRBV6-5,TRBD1,CASSYRTGAGYTF
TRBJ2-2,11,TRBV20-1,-,CSARVSGELFF
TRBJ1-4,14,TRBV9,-,CASSAGRTNEKLFF